The 20 T cell receptor beta chains reported below all come from one sample, sequenced in a study of T cell repertoires in cytomegalovirus infection. One entry per CDR3 protein, called by TCRdb with MiXCR from the reads. The sample includes hundreds of thousands of distinct CDR3 sequences, 24% of them seen just once. Sequenced input: CD8+ T cells from PBMCs. Source of these receptors: a human donor in good health (CMV status not recorded). Some clones in this sample may be carry-over from other donors' samples.

V usage is TRBV6-1 and J usage is TRBJ1-3; D remains unclear. Deletions cut 5 bases from V and 0 bases from J, with 11 bases between. The CDR3 extends over 15 amino acids. Germline V lookup: CDR1 MNHNS, CDR2 SASEGT. The CDR3 DNA reads as TGTGCCAGCAGTTCGGAGGCAGGCTCTGGAAACACCATATATTTT. It translates to CASSSEAGSGNTIYF.

This clonotype came up many times. The chain employs TRBV19 and TRBJ2-5; maybe TRBD1 (6 bases). Between the trimmed V and J ends, which lost 5 bases and 4 bases, there was a span of 14 bases. This CDR3 has 14 amino acids. Germline lookup yields CDR1 LNHDA and CDR2 SQIVND (reference sequence). The chain's CDR3 is CASSPRGVGETQYF. The CDR3 bases are TGTGCCAGTAGTCCCAGGGGAGTAGGAGAGACCCAGTACTTC.

This clonotype appeared many times. The J gene is TRBJ2-1, the V gene TRBV4-1; 8 bases agree with TRBD2. The CDR3 has 16 residues. Germline V gene sequence: CDR1 MGHRA, CDR2 YSYEKL. The J segment lost 3 bases and the V segment lost 0 bases, leaving 4 bases of the junction unmatched. CDR3 sequence: CASSQDGGGFYNEQFF. The CDR3 coding sequence is TGCGCCAGCAGCCAAGATGGCGGGGGGTTCTACAATGAGCAGTTCTTC.

The gene calls are TRBV20-1 and TRBJ1-2; D ambiguous. V was trimmed by 5 bases and J by 6 bases, leaving 4 bases between them. The CDR3 length is 9 residues. Per the germline V gene, CDR1 is DFQATT and CDR2 is SNEGSKA (reference sequence). The CDR3 region has the DNA TGCAGTGCTCCGAATGGCTACACCTTC. This encodes CSAPNGYTF.

This clonotype came up many times. The chain couples TRBV7-2 to TRBJ2-3, with 9 positions matching TRBD1. Looked up from germline, CDR1 is SGHTA and CDR2 is FQGNSA. This CDR3 is 16 amino acids long. The junction had 15 bases not matched to a gene; V was cut back by 10 bases and J by 4 bases. CDR3 in DNA: TGTGCCACCCTAATCGTCCGGGACAGGGCCCCAGATACGCAGTATTTT. It codes for CATLIVRDRAPDTQYF.

A note on this clonotype: A single base separates this from a much larger clone, so it may be a read error. The rearrangement uses TRBV7-9 and TRBJ1-2; D gene unclear. Germline-derived CDR1 and CDR2 are SEHNR and FQNEAQ (reference sequence). Trimming removed 4 bases at V and 6 bases at J, with 15 bases between. The CDR3 is 14 residues long. CDR3 nucleotides: TGTGCCAGCAGCTCCCCCTTATGGAACAATGGCTACACCTTC. The encoded protein is CASSSPLWNNGYTF.

This clonotype was observed many times. This sequence joins TRBV5-6 and TRBJ1-1; D ambiguous. The CDR3 has 13 residues. CDR1 and CDR2 from the germline V gene are SGHDT and YYEEEE. V was cut by 2 bases and J by 0 bases, with 5 bases left in between. The CDR3 region has the DNA TGTGCCAGCAGCTTTCCCCTGAACACTGAAGCTTTCTTT. It codes for CASSFPLNTEAFF.

The J gene is TRBJ2-7, the V gene TRBV6-2 or TRBV6-3; D ambiguous. This CDR3 contains 16 residues. The V and J ends lost 0 bases and 3 bases respectively, with 15 bases between them. CDR1 and CDR2 from the germline V gene are MNHEY and SVGEGT. The chain's CDR3 is CASSYSETTGYYEQYV. CDR3 nucleotide sequence: TGTGCCAGCAGTTACTCCGAAACTACTGGGTACTACGAGCAGTACGTC.

The genes are TRBV19 and TRBJ2-1, with D maybe TRBD1 (6 bases). The V and J ends lost 3 bases and 3 bases respectively, with 15 bases between them. Germline CDR1 LNHDA, CDR2 SQIVND (reference sequence). The CDR3 is made up of 16 amino acids. Here the CDR3 reads CASSMPWQGLYNEQFF. As DNA, the CDR3 is TGTGCCAGTAGTATGCCCTGGCAGGGGCTCTACAATGAGCAGTTCTTC.

This clonotype was seen a few times. The chain couples TRBV7-3 to TRBJ2-3; 9 bases agree with TRBD2. The CDR3 contains 15 residues. Germline V gene sequence: CDR1 SGHTA, CDR2 FQGTGA. V shed 5 bases, J shed 1 base, and the junction held 4 bases outside the gene matches. The CDR3, as DNA: TGTGCCAGCAGCGTACGACTAGCGGGCACAGATACGCAGTATTTT. Encoded protein: CASSVRLAGTDTQYF.

This clonotype was found many times. V is TRBV7-3 and J is TRBJ2-2, with 7 bases aligning to TRBD1. CDR3 length equals 16 residues. V shed 6 bases and J 2 bases; nucleotides not matched to a gene: 9. Germline CDR1 is SGHTA and CDR2 is FQGTGA. CDR3 bases: TGTGCCAGCAGTTACATCCGGGACAGAAACACCGGGGAGCTGTTTTTT. Amino acid sequence: CASSYIRDRNTGELFF.

This clonotype has more than one count but fewer than ten. V gene TRBV28 combines with J gene TRBJ2-2; the D gene is possibly TRBD1 (6 bases). The V end lost 4 bases, the J end lost 1 base, and 16 bases lay between the germline ends. The CDR3 extends over 17 amino acids. CDR1 is MDHEN and CDR2 is SYDVKM in the germline V gene. CDR3 sequence: CASSSYFDRWNTGELFF. The CDR3 DNA reads as TGTGCCAGCAGTTCGTATTTCGACAGGTGGAACACCGGGGAGCTGTTTTTT.

Of note for this clonotype: A read error may be the cause here, since a much bigger clone is one base away. The chain combines TRBV20-1 with TRBJ1-2; D is ambiguous. The CDR3 runs 14 residues. Trimming removed 6 bases at V and 5 bases at J, with 19 bases between. The V gene's germline CDR1 is DFQATT and CDR2 SNEGSKA (reference sequence). The CDR3: CSAPPDHGRYGYTF. Written as DNA, the CDR3 is TGCAGTGCCCCACCGGACCATGGGAGGTATGGCTACACCTTC.

At least ten counts were recorded for this clonotype. The chain couples TRBV7-2 to TRBJ1-1; a possible D gene is TRBD1 (6 bases). The CDR3 covers 15 residues. V gave up 1 base and J gave up 1 base, with 10 bases separating them. Germline CDR1 SGHTA, CDR2 FQGNSA. The chain's CDR3 is CASSLEGDKNTEAFF. In nucleotides, the CDR3 is TGTGCCAGCAGCTTAGAGGGGGACAAGAACACTGAAGCTTTCTTT.

This clonotype was found a few times. The chain couples TRBV12-3 or TRBV12-4 to TRBJ1-1, with 7 bases matching TRBD1. Germline trimming cut 1 base from V and 4 bases from J; bases unmatched to any gene: 21. The CDR3 is made up of 20 amino acids. CDR3 bases: TGTGCCAGCAGTTTAGGCCTCCGGACAGGCTACGGCTATGGAAGCACTGAAGCTTTCTTT. This gives the protein CASSLGLRTGYGYGSTEAFF.

The rearrangement links TRBV6-1 to TRBJ2-1; maybe TRBD2 (6 bases). V lost 0 bases, J lost 9 bases, and 21 bases lay in between. CDR1 and CDR2 from the germline V gene are MNHNS and SASEGT. The CDR3 has 17 amino acids. The CDR3 DNA is TGTGCCAGCAGTGAAGCGCGGGGAGCCTGGGGGATGGCTGAGCAGTTCTTC. Its protein product is CASSEARGAWGMAEQFF.

At least ten counts were recorded for this clonotype. The rearrangement joins TRBV7-2 to TRBJ1-2; the D gene is possibly TRBD1 (6 bases). This CDR3 has 12 residues. Per the germline V gene, CDR1 is SGHTA and CDR2 is FQGNSA. The V and J ends lost 3 bases and 6 bases respectively, with 8 bases between them. CDR3 sequence (DNA): TGTGCCAGCAGCTTCGGACAGAATGGCTACACCTTC. This codes for CASSFGQNGYTF.

The sample holds many counts of this clonotype. The gene calls are TRBV7-2 and TRBJ2-1; no firm D call. V was shortened by 5 bases and J by 8 bases, with 7 bases between the two germline ends. This CDR3 is 11 amino acids long. CDR1 SGHTA and CDR2 FQGNSA come from the germline V gene. CDR3 nucleotide sequence: TGTGCCAGCAGCACTGGGGATGAGCAGTTCTTC. Protein: CASSTGDEQFF.

On this clonotype itself: This may be a read error: a much more frequent sequence differs by one nucleotide. The chain joins TRBV11-3 to TRBJ2-1, with 7 bases aligning to TRBD2. The CDR3 consists of 16 residues. The germline V gene encodes CDR1 SGHNT and CDR2 YENEEA. Trimming cost V 1 base and J 4 bases; bases outside gene matches: 7. DNA of the CDR3: TGTGCCAGCAGCTTAGGTGAGACTAGCCTTTACAATGAGCAGTTCTTC. This translates into CASSLGETSLYNEQFF.

This clonotype was seen a few times. The chain has TRBV20-1 and TRBJ1-4; TRBD1 matches 7 bases. Germline trimming cut 3 bases from V and 7 bases from J; bases unmatched to any gene: 11. CDR3 length: 15 amino acids. Germline lookup yields CDR1 DFQATT and CDR2 SNEGSKA (reference sequence). This chain's CDR3 is CSASGREGAGEKLFF. The CDR3, as DNA: TGCAGTGCTAGTGGGAGGGAGGGGGCTGGTGAAAAACTGTTTTTT.